Sequencing of this T cell receptor (beta chain) was carried out in a study of blood T cell repertoires in COVID-19. About the research overall: Sites in the United States, Italy and Spain provided acute and convalescent COVID-19 samples.

There are 14 residues in the CDR3. The V gene's germline CDR1 is SQVTM and CDR2 ANQGSEA. J gave up 7 bases and V 5 bases, and 6 bases lay outside the gene matches. Repertoires were generated with immunoSEQ multiplex PCR, while TCRdb's copy carries only in-frame clones and drops some. The repertoire includes tens of thousands of clones, about 80% of them detected once, and roughly 28% sits in the top ten. The chain is built from TRBV29-1 and TRBJ1-4, with TRBD1 matching over 11 bases. Sequencing was carried out using peripheral blood. The clonotype originates from a man between 65 and 85 years old with acute or convalescent COVID-19. The CDR3 reads CSVIPGQGGEKLFF. The CDR3 DNA sequence: TGCAGCGTTATCCCGGGACAGGGGGGTGAAAAACTGTTTTTT.